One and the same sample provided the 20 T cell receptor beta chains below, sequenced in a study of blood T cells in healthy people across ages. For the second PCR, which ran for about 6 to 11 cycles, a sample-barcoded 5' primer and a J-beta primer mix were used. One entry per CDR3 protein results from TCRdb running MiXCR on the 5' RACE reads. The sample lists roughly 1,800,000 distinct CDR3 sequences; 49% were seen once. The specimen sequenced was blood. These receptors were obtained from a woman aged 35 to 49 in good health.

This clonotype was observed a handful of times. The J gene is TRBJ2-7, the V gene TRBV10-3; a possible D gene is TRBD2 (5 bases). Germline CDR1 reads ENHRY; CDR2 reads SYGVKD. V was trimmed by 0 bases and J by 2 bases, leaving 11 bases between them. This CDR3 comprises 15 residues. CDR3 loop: CAISESASGAYEQYF. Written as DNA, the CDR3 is TGTGCCATCAGTGAGTCGGCCTCCGGGGCCTACGAGCAGTACTTC.

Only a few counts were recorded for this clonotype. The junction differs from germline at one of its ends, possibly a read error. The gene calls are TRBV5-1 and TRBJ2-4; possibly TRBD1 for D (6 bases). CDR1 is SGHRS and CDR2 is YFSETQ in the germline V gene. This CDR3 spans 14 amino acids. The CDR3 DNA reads TGTGCCAGCAGCTCCACAGGGAATAAGGACATTCAGTACTTC. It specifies CASSSTGNKDIQYF.

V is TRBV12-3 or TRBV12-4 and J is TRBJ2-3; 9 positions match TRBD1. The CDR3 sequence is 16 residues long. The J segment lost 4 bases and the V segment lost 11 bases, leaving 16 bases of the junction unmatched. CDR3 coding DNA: TGTGCCTCCGCTAACCGGGAAACAGGGGGCGCAGATACGCAGTATTTT. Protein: CASANRETGGADTQYF.

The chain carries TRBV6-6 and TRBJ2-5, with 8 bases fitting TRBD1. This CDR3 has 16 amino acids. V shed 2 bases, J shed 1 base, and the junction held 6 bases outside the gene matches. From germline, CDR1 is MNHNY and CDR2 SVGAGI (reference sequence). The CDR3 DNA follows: TGTGCCAGCAGTTACAGGACAGGGTGGGTCCAAGAGACCCAGTACTTC. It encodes CASSYRTGWVQETQYF.

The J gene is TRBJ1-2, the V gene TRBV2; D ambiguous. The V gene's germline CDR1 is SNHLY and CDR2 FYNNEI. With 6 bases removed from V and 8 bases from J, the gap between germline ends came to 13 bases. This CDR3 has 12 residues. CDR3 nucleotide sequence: TGTGCCAGCAGCCCTGTATTTTCGGGCTACACCTTC. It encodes CASSPVFSGYTF.

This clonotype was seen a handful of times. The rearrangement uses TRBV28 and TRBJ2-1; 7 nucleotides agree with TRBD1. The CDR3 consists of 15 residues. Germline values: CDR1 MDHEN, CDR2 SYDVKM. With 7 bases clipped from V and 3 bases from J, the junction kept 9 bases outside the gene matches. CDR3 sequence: CASNWDSELYNEQFF. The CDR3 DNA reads TGTGCCAGCAATTGGGACAGCGAGCTCTACAATGAGCAGTTCTTC.

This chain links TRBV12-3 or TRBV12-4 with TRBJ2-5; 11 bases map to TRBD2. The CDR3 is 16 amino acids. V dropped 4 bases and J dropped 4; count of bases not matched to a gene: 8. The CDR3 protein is CASSWSSGGPGETQYF. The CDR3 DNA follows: TGTGCCAGCAGTTGGTCTAGCGGGGGGCCGGGAGAGACCCAGTACTTC.

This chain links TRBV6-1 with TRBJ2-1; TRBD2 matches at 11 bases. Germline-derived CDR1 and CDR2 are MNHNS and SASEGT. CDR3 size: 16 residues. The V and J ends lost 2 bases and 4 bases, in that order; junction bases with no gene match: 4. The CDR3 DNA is TGTGCCAGCAGTGAAAAGACTAGCGGGGATTACAATGAGCAGTTCTTC. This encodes CASSEKTSGDYNEQFF.

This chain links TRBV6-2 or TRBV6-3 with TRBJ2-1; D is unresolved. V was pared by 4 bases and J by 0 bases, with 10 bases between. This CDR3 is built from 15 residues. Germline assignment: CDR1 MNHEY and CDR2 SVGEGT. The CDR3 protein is CASSLQVSSYNEQFF. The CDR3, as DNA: TGTGCCAGCAGTTTGCAGGTTAGCTCCTACAATGAGCAGTTCTTC.

In DNA, the CDR3 is TGTGCCAGCAGTTTAGGGACAGGGCTACAGTACTTC. It encodes CASSLGTGLQYF. The chain employs TRBV27 and TRBJ2-4, with 9 positions matching TRBD1. Germline-derived CDR1 and CDR2 are MNHEY and SMNVEV (reference sequence). V shed 2 bases and J 13 bases; nucleotides not matched to a gene: 3. The CDR3 sequence is 12 residues long.

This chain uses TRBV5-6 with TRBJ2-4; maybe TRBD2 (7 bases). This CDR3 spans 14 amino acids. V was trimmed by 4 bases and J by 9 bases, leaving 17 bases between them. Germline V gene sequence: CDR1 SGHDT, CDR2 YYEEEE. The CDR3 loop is CASSPSIRGGIQYF. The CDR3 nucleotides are TGTGCCAGCAGCCCGTCCATTAGGGGGGGCATTCAGTACTTC.

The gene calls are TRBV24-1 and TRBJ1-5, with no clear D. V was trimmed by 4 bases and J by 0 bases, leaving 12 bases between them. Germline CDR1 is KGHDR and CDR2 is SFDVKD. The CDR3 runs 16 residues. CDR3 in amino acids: CATSDLRKTSNQPQHF. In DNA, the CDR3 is TGTGCCACCAGTGACCTCAGAAAAACTAGCAATCAGCCCCAGCATTTT.

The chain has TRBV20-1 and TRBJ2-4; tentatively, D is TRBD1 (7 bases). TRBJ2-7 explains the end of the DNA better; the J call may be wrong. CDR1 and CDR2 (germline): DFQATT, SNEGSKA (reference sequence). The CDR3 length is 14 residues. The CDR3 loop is CSARRDSRPSEQYF. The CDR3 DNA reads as TGCAGTGCCCGGAGGGACAGCCGGCCCAGCGAGCAGTACTTC.

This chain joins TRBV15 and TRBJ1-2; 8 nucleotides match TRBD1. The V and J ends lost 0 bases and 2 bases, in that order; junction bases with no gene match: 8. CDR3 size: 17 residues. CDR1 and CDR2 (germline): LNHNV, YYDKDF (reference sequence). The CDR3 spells CATSRDVGRGLNYGYTF. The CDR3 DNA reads TGTGCCACCAGCAGAGATGTTGGCAGGGGGCTAAACTATGGCTACACCTTC.

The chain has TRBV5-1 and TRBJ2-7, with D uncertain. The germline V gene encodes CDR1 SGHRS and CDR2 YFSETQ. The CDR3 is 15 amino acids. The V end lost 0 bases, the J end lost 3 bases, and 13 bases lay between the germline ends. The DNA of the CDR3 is TGCGCCAGCAGCTTGGATACCCGACCAGTCTACGAGCAGTACTTC. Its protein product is CASSLDTRPVYEQYF.

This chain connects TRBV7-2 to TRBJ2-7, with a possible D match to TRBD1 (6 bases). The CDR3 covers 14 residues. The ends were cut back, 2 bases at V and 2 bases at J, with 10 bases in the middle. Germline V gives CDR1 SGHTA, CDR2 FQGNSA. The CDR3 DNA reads TGTGCCAGCAGCTTAAAGGGGGTGCCCTACGAGCAGTACTTC. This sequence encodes CASSLKGVPYEQYF.

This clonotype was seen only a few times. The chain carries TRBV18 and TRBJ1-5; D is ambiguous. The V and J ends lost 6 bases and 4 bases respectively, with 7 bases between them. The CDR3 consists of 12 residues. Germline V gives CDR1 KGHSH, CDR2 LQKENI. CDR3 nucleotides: TGTGCCAGCTCTGGACTTAATCAGCCCCAGCATTTT. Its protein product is CASSGLNQPQHF.

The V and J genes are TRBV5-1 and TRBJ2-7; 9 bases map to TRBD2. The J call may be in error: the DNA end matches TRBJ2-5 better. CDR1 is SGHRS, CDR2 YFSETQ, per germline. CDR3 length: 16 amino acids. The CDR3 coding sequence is TGCGCCAGCAGCTTGGTGGAGACTAGCGGCACAGAGACCCAGTACTTC. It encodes CASSLVETSGTETQYF.

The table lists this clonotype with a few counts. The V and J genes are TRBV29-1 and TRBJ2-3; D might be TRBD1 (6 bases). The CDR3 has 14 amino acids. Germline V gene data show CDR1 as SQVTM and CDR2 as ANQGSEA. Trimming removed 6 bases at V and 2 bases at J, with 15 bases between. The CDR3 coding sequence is TGCAGCGTCCTCGGGACACCGAACACAGATACGCAGTATTTT. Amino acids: CSVLGTPNTDTQYF.

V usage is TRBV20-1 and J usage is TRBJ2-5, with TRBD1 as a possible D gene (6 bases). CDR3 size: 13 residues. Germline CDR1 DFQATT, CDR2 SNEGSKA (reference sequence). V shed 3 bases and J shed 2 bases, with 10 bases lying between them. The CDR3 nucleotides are TGCAGTGCTAGCTTGGACAGACAAGAGACCCAGTACTTC. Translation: CSASLDRQETQYF.